This T cell receptor beta chain emerged from a study of T-cell memory formation after mild COVID-19. TCRdb analysed the 5' RACE reads with MiXCR anew, one entry per CDR3 protein. Of 150,000 or so distinct CDR3 sequences listed, roughly 28% were seen once; the top ten hold more than 10%. The study, taken as a whole, reports: Memory sampled before infection contained some responding clones, suggesting cross-reactive memory joined. CD4+ contracting clones were mainly CM and EM; CD8+ ones, EMRA. Contracting clones from day 15 to 85 showed balanced CD4/CD8; later expanders favored CD4+.

The CDR3 covers 18 residues. As concerns this clonotype: The antigen is not known.

The chain is built from TRBV21-1 and TRBJ1-3; the D call in the table, TRBD1, was not verified against the DNA. TRBV21-1 is classified as a pseudogene. The sample was PBMCs or a T cell subset sorted from them (not recorded which). The TCR was taken from an adult woman who had mild COVID-19 (a few samples of this study predate the infection). Cell type and time point are not known. The CDR3 bases are TGTGCCAGCAGCAAACCGGGACAGGGGGCTATCTCTGGAAACACCATATATTTT. Residues: CASSKPGQGAISGNTIYF.